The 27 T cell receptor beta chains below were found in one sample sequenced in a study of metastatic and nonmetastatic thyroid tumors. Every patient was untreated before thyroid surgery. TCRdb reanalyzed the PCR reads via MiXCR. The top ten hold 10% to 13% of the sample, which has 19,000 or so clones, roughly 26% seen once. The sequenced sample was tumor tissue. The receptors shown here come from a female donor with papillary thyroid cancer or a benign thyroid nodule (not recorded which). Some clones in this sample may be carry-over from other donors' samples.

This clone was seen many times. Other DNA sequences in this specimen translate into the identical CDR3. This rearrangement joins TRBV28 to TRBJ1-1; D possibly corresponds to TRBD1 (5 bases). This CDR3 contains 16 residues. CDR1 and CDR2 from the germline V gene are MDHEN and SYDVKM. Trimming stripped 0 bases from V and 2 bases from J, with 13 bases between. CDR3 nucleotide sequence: TGTGCCAGCAGTTTATGGTATAGGGGCGGTAACACTGAAGCTTTCTTT. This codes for CASSLWYRGGNTEAFF.

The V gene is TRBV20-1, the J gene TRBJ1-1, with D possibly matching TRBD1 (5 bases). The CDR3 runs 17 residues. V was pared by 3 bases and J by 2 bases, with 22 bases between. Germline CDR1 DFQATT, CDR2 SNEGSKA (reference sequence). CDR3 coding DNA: TGCAGTGCTAGCTCCCGCAGGGACGCCGGCTACAACACTGAAGCTTTCTTT. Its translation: CSASSRRDAGYNTEAFF.

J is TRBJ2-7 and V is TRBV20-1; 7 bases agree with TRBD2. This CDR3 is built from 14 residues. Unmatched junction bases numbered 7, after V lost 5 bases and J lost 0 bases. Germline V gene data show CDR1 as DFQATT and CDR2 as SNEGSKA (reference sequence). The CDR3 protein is CSAPLAHSSYEQYF. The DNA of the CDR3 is TGCAGTGCTCCACTAGCGCATAGCTCCTACGAGCAGTACTTC.

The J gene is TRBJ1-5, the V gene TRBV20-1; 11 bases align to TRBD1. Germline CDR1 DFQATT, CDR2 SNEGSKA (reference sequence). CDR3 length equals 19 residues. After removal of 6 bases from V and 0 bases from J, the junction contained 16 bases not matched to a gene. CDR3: CSAIYYGTGGQVSNQPQHF. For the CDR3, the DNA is TGCAGTGCCATATACTATGGGACAGGGGGGCAGGTTAGCAATCAGCCCCAGCATTTT.

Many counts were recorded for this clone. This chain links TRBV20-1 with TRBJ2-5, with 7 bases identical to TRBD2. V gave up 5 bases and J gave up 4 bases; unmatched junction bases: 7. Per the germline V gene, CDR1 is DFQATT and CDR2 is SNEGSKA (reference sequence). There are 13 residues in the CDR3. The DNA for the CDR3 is TGCAGTGCTCCCAGCGGGATCCGAGAGACCCAGTACTTC. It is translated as CSAPSGIRETQYF.

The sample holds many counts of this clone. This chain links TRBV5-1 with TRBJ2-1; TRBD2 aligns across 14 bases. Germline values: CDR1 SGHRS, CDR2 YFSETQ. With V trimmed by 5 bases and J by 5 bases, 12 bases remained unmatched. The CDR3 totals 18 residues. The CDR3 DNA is TGCGCCAGCAGATTAGGGACTAGCGGGAGTTCCCGAAACAATGAGCAGTTCTTC. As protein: CASRLGTSGSSRNNEQFF.

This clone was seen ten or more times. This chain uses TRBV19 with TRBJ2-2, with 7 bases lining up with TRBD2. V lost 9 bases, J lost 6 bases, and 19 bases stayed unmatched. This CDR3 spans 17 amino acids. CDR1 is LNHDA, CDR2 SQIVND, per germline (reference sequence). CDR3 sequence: CASTALDRTSFSGELFF. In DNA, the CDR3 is TGTGCCAGCACGGCTCTGGACCGGACTAGTTTTTCCGGGGAGCTGTTTTTT.

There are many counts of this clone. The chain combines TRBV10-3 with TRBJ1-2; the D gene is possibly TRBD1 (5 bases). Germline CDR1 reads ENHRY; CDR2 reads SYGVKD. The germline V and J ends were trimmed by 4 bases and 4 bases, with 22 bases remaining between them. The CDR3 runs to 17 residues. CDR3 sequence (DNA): TGTGCCATCAGTGTTGGAGGACACCTGGAGCGCGGCTATGGCTACACCTTC. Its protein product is CAISVGGHLERGYGYTF.

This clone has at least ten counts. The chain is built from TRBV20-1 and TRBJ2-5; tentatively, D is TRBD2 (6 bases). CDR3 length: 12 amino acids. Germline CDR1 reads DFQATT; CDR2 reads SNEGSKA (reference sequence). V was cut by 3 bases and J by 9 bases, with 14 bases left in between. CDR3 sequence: CSASREIGAQYF. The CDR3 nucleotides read TGCAGTGCTAGTCGGGAGATCGGGGCCCAGTACTTC.

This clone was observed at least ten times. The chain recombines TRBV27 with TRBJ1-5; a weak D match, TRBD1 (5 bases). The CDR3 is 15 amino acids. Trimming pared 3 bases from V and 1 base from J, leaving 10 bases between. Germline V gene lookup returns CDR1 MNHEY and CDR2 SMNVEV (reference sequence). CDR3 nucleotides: TGTGCCAGCAGTTTCAGAAGGACAAGCAATCAGCCCCAGCATTTT. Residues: CASSFRRTSNQPQHF.

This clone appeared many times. CDR3 in DNA: TGTGCCAGCAGCCAAGATCCTAGCGGAGAATACAATGAGCAGTTCTTC. This codes for CASSQDPSGEYNEQFF. This chain uses TRBV3-1 with TRBJ2-1; TRBD2 matches at 7 bases. The CDR3 covers 16 residues. CDR1 is LGHDT and CDR2 is YNNKEL in the germline V gene (reference sequence). V lost 0 bases to trimming and J lost 4 bases; unmatched junction nucleotides: 6.

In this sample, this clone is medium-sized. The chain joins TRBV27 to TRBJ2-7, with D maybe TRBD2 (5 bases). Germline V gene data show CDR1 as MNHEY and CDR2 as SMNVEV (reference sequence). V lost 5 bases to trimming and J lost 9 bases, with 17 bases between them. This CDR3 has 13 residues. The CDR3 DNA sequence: TGTGCCAGCAGTGCGTACTTGGAGGAGAGGCAGTACTTC. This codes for CASSAYLEERQYF.

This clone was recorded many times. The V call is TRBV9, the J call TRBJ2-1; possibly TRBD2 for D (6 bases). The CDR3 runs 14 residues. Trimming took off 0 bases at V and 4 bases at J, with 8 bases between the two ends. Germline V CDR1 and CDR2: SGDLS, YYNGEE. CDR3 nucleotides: TGTGCCAGCAGCGTAGGACTAGGGTACAATGAGCAGTTCTTC. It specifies CASSVGLGYNEQFF.

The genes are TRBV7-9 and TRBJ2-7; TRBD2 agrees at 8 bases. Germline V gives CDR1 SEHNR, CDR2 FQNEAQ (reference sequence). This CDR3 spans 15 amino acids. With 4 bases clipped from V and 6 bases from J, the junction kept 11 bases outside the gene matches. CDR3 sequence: CASSSLVGLEGEQYF. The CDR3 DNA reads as TGTGCCAGCAGCTCCCTAGTGGGACTAGAGGGCGAGCAGTACTTC.

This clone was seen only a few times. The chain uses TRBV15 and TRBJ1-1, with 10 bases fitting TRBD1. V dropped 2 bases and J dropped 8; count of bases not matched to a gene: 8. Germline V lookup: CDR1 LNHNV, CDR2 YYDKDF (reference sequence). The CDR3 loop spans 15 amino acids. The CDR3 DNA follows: TGTGCCACCAGCAGACCGGACAGGGGGGTAGGGGAAGCTTTCTTT. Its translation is CATSRPDRGVGEAFF.

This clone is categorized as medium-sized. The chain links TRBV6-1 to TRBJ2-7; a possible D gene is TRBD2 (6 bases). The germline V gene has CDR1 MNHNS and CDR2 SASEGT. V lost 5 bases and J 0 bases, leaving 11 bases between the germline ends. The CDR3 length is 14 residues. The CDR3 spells CASSRDGSSYEQYF. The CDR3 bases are TGTGCCAGCAGTCGGGACGGGAGCTCCTACGAGCAGTACTTC.

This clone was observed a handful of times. The DNA of the CDR3 is TGTGCCAGCAGCCGGACTGGTCCCTATGGCTACACCTTC. It yields the protein CASSRTGPYGYTF. The chain joins TRBV28 to TRBJ1-2; D ambiguous. CDR1 and CDR2 from the germline V gene are MDHEN and SYDVKM. The CDR3 is 13 amino acids. Trimming cost V 6 bases and J 4 bases, with 12 bases left between them.

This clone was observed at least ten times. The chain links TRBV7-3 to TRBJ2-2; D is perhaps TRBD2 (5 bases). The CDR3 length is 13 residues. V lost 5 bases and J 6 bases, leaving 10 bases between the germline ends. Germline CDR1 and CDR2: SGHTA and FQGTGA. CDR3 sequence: CASSPPGAGELFF. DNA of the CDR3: TGTGCCAGCAGCCCCCCCGGGGCCGGGGAGCTGTTTTTT.

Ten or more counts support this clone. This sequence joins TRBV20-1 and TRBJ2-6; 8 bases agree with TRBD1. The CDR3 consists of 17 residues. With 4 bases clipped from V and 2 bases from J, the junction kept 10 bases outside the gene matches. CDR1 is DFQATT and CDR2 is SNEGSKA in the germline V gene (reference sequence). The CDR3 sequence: CSANGQGRPTGANVLTF. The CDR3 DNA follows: TGCAGTGCTAATGGACAGGGAAGGCCAACTGGGGCCAACGTCCTGACTTTC.

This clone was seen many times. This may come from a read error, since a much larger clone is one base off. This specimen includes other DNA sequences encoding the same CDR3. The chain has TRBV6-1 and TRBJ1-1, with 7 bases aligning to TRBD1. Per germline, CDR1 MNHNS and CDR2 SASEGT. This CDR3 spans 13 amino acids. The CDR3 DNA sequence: TGTGCCAGCAGAACAGGGGAGAACACTGAGGCTTTCTTT. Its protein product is CASRTGENTEAFF.

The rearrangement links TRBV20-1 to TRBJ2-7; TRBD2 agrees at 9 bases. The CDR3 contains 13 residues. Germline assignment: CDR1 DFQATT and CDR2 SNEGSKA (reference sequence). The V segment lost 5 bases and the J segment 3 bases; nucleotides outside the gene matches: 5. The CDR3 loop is CSAQGLAGYEQYF. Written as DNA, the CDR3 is TGCAGTGCTCAGGGACTAGCTGGCTACGAGCAGTACTTC.

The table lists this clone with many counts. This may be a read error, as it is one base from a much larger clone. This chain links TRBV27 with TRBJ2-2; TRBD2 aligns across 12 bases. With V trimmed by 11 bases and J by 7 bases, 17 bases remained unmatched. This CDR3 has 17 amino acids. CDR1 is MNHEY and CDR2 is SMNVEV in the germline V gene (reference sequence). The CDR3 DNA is TGTGCCGGCAAACACCGACTAGCGGGAGCGGTTGGCGGGGAGCTGTTTTTT. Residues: CAGKHRLAGAVGGELFF.

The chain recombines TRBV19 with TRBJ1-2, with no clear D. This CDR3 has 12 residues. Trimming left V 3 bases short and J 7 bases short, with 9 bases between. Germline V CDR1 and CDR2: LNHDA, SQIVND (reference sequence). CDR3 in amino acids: CASSISPFGYTF. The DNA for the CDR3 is TGTGCCAGTAGTATTAGTCCATTTGGCTACACCTTC.

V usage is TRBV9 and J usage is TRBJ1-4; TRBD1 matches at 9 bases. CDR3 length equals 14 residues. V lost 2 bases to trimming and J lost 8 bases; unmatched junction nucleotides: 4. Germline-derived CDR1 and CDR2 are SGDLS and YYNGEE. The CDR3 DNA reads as TGTGCCAGCAGCGTTGGTGGACAGGGGGAAAAACTGTTTTTT. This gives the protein CASSVGGQGEKLFF. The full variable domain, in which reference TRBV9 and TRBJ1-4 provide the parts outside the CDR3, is DSGVTQTPKHLITATGQRVTLRCSPRSGDLSVYWYQQSLDQGLQFLIQYYNGEERAKGNILERFSAQQFPDLHSELNLSSLELGDSALYFCASSVGGQGEKLFFGSGTQLSVL.

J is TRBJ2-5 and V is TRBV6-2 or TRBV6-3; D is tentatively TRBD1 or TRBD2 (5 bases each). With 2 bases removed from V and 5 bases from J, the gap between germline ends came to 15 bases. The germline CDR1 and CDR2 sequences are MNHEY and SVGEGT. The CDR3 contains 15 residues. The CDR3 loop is CASSYVQGPGETQYF. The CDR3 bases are TGTGCCAGCAGTTACGTGCAGGGCCCGGGGGAGACCCAGTACTTC.

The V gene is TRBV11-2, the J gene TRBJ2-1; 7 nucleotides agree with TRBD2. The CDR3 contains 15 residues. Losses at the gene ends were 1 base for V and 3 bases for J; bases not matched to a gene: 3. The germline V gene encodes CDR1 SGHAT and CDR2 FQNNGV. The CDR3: CASSLVRGSYNEQFF. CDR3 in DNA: TGTGCCAGCAGCTTAGTCCGCGGGAGCTACAATGAGCAGTTCTTC. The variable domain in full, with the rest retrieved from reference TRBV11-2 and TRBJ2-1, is EAGVAQSPRYKIIEKRQSVAFWCNPISGHATLYWYQQILGQGPKLLIQFQNNGVVDDSQLPKDRFSAERLKGVDSTLKIQPAKLEDSAVYLCASSLVRGSYNEQFFGPGTRLTVL.

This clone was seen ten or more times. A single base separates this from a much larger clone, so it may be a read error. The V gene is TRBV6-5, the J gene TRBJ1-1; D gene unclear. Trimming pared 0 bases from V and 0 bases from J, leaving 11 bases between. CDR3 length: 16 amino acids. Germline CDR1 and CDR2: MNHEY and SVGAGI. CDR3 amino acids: CASSYSKGSMNTEAFF. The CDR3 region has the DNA TGTGCCAGCAGTTACTCGAAGGGATCGATGAACACTGAAGCTTTCTTT.